The table lists the clone carrying this T cell receptor (beta chain) with many counts. The target antigen is unknown. UMIs and sample barcodes were carried by the TCR alpha and TCR beta cDNA libraries that 5'RACE produced using constant-segment primers. From the 5' RACE reads, TCRdb called clonotypes with MiXCR, one entry per CDR3 protein. Of 550,000 to 600,000 distinct CDR3 sequences listed, less than 25% were seen once; the top ten hold around 7.7%. These data are taken from a study of T-cell memory formation after mild COVID-19. Points from the study as a whole: Largely, contracting CD4+ clones fell within CM and EM, and contracting CD8+ clones within EMRA. A balance of CD4 and CD8 characterized clones contracting day 15 to 85, whereas later expanders leaned CD4+.

V gave up 4 bases and J gave up 5 bases; unmatched junction bases: 4. The CDR3 sequence is 13 residues long. CDR1 and CDR2 from the germline V gene are MNHEY and SVGEGT. Sequenced material: PBMCs or a T cell subset sorted from them (not recorded which). The chain recombines TRBV6-2 or TRBV6-3 with TRBJ1-2, with TRBD1 matching 7 bases. This receptor was taken from an adult woman who had mild COVID-19 (a few samples of this study predate the infection). Cell type and time point are not known. Here the CDR3 reads CASSFGTAYGYTF. DNA for the CDR3: TGTGCCAGCAGTTTCGGGACAGCATATGGCTACACCTTC.